The 12 T cell receptor beta chains listed next were all sequenced from one sample in a study of blood T cells in healthy people across ages. With a J-beta primer mix and a sample-barcoded 5' primer, a second PCR ran about 6 to 11 cycles. TCRdb called the 5' RACE reads again in MiXCR, with one record for every CDR3 protein. The data show hundreds of thousands of distinct CDR3 sequences, more than 40% seen once. The sequenced sample consisted of blood. The receptors were gathered from a man between 60 and 75 years old in good health.

This clonotype was observed a few times. The CDR3 nucleotides are TGTGCCAGCAGTACCGGGACTCTCCCGTCCGAGCAGTACTTC. Its translation is CASSTGTLPSEQYF. The chain has TRBV27 and TRBJ2-7; a possible D gene is TRBD2 (6 bases). Looked up from germline, CDR1 is MNHEY and CDR2 is SMNVEV (reference sequence). The CDR3 is made up of 14 amino acids. Trimming stripped 5 bases from V and 6 bases from J, with 17 bases between.

This clonotype showed up just a few times. The V call is TRBV20-1, the J call TRBJ1-2; D is unresolved. Trimming left V 3 bases short and J 7 bases short, with 12 bases between. This CDR3 spans 12 amino acids. CDR1 DFQATT and CDR2 SNEGSKA come from the germline V gene (reference sequence). DNA of the CDR3: TGCAGTGCTAGTTATAAGTCCCGTGGCTACACCTTC. Encoded protein: CSASYKSRGYTF.

This clonotype came up many times. V and J are TRBV10-3 and TRBJ2-1; D might be TRBD1 or TRBD2, each matching 5 bases. CDR1 and CDR2 (germline): ENHRY, SYGVKD. The V end lost 0 bases, the J end lost 0 bases, and 12 bases lay between the germline ends. The CDR3 runs to 17 residues. CDR3 loop: CAISESSFGTSYNEQFF. The CDR3 DNA reads TGTGCCATCAGTGAGTCGTCTTTCGGGACCTCCTACAATGAGCAGTTCTTC.

The chain employs TRBV6-5 and TRBJ2-7; D is uncertain. The V end lost 3 bases, the J end lost 1 base, and 7 bases lay between the germline ends. Germline CDR1 and CDR2: MNHEY and SVGAGI. The CDR3 loop spans 13 amino acids. CDR3 nucleotide sequence: TGTGCCAGCAGTTATAGGGAATCCTACGAGCAGTACTTC. Its translation is CASSYRESYEQYF.

There are a few counts of this clonotype. The rearrangement joins TRBV27 to TRBJ2-7; possibly TRBD1 for D (5 bases). Trimming removed 8 bases from V and 5 bases from J, with 16 bases in between. Germline CDR1 and CDR2: MNHEY and SMNVEV (reference sequence). The CDR3 extends over 13 amino acids. In DNA form, the CDR3 reads TGTGCCAGCTGTTCCTCGCTGGGGCACGAGCAGTACTTC. This sequence encodes CASCSSLGHEQYF.

This clonotype was seen a handful of times. The rearrangement links TRBV6-5 to TRBJ2-7, with TRBD2 matching 7 bases. J lost 3 bases, V lost 3 bases, and 2 bases had no gene match. Per germline, CDR1 MNHEY and CDR2 SVGAGI. The CDR3 covers 13 residues. The DNA for the CDR3 is TGTGCCAGCAGTTATGGGACTAACTACGAGCAGTACTTC. The encoded protein is CASSYGTNYEQYF.

The rearrangement links TRBV27 to TRBJ2-4, with 10 bases matching TRBD1. The V and J ends lost 5 bases and 5 bases, in that order; junction bases with no gene match: 3. This CDR3 has 14 amino acids. Germline lookup yields CDR1 MNHEY and CDR2 SMNVEV (reference sequence). This chain's CDR3 is CASSRGQGQNIQYF. The CDR3 nucleotides are TGTGCCAGCAGTCGGGGACAGGGGCAAAACATTCAGTACTTC.

On this clonotype: A junction end diverges from the germline sequence, so it may reflect a read error. The chain couples TRBV12-3 or TRBV12-4 to TRBJ1-2; D perhaps matches TRBD1 (5 bases). The CDR3 runs to 15 residues. In nucleotides, the CDR3 is TGTGCCTGCAGCACGGGGACTGGTCACTTCTATGGCTACACCTTC. Protein: CACSTGTGHFYGYTF.

This chain connects TRBV7-2 to TRBJ2-6, with D uncertain. The CDR3 length is 17 residues. V was cut by 1 base and J by 1 base, with 11 bases left in between. Germline values: CDR1 SGHTA, CDR2 FQGNSA. The CDR3 region is CASSLVTALSGANVLTF. CDR3 DNA sequence: TGTGCCAGCAGCTTAGTCACAGCGCTTTCTGGGGCCAACGTCCTGACTTTC. The entire variable domain, with the rest obtained from reference TRBV7-2 and TRBJ2-6, is as follows: GAGVSQSPSNKVTEKGKDVELRCDPISGHTALYWYRQSLGQGLEFLIYFQGNSAPDKSGLPSDRFSAERTGGSVSTLTIQRTQQEDSAVYLCASSLVTALSGANVLTFGAGSRLTVL.

This clonotype occurred a few times. The CDR3 reads CAISAGQGNSDSPLHF. The CDR3 DNA follows: TGTGCCATCAGTGCGGGTCAGGGTAACAGTGATTCACCCCTCCACTTT. The chain has TRBV10-3 and TRBJ1-6; maybe TRBD1 (5 bases). The length of the CDR3 is 16 residues. Trimming cost V 4 bases and J 8 bases, with 18 bases left between them. Germline CDR1 is ENHRY and CDR2 is SYGVKD.

The gene calls are TRBV3-1 and TRBJ1-4; 7 positions match TRBD1. The CDR3 totals 12 residues. Per the germline V gene, CDR1 is LGHDT and CDR2 is YNNKEL (reference sequence). The V segment lost 7 bases and the J segment 5 bases; nucleotides outside the gene matches: 1. The CDR3 spells CASTDRNEKLFF. The CDR3, as DNA: TGTGCCAGCACGGACAGGAATGAAAAACTGTTTTTT.

The chain carries TRBV18 and TRBJ2-1; TRBD1 agrees at 7 bases. Matching the DNA end better, TRBJ2-7 makes the J call doubtful. There are 15 residues in the CDR3. Per germline, CDR1 KGHSH and CDR2 LQKENI. For the CDR3, the DNA is TGTGCCAGCTCACCAGGGGACAGAATTTACAATGAGCAGTACTTC. Translating it yields CASSPGDRIYNEQYF.